The table lists the clone carrying this T cell receptor (beta chain) with a count of one. As yet, its antigen is unknown. CDR1 and CDR2 from the germline V gene are GTSNPN and SVGIG (reference sequence). The length of the CDR3 is 12 residues. Trimming took 3 bases from V and 2 from J, leaving 8 bases between them. This record belongs to a study of T cell responses to AZD1222 COVID-19 vaccine. Notes on the study in general: No repertoire was sampled before or during the peak T cell response, only after it. Baseline seropositivity occurred in only a handful of AZD1222 recipients. The donor cohort was predominantly white British with a female majority, and clonal diversity may have been underestimated. Vaccination with two AZD1222 doses was followed by a rise in Spike-specific TCR breadth and depth.

Libraries were prepared by immunoSEQ multiplex PCR; TCRdb keeps only in-frame clonotypes and omits some of them. The data show fewer than 50,000 clones, 90% seen once. This TCR derives from an adult who received the AZD1222 COVID-19 vaccine. The chain employs TRBV30 and TRBJ2-7; D unresolved. This specimen consisted of peripheral blood, obtained 28 days after the second AZD1222 dose. This CDR3 is CAWSGSTYEQYF. Written as DNA, the CDR3 is TGTGCCTGGAGCGGGTCTACCTACGAGCAGTACTTC.